These 8 T cell receptor beta chains were all obtained from the same sample, sequenced in a study of shared clonotypes between healthy human individuals. Here immunoSEQ multiplex PCR was the method, and the copy in TCRdb shows in-frame clones only, minus some. The sample consists of about 980,000 clones, around three quarters of them appearing once. Input material: memory CD4+ T cells sorted from blood. As to subset: CD45RA-negative fraction. The receptors were gathered from a man aged 18 to 35 in good health.

At least ten counts were recorded for this clone. The chain carries TRBV13 and TRBJ2-5; D remains unclear. V gave up 0 bases and J gave up 5 bases, with 22 bases separating them. This CDR3 spans 18 amino acids. Germline assignment: CDR1 PRHDT and CDR2 FYEKMQ (reference sequence). DNA of the CDR3: TGTGCCAGCAGCTTAGGTATCGGTTCTGACGTAAATGGGGAGACCCAGTACTTC. Translating it yields CASSLGIGSDVNGETQYF.

J is TRBJ2-1 and V is TRBV6-5; 9 bases match TRBD1. Germline CDR1 MNHEY, CDR2 SVGAGI. CDR3 length equals 13 residues. After removal of 5 bases from V and 5 bases from J, the junction contained 1 base not matched to a gene. This CDR3 is CASSRTGDNEQFF. For the CDR3, the DNA is TGTGCCAGCAGTCGGACAGGGGACAATGAGCAGTTCTTC.

Comment on this clone: An end of the junction does not agree with germline; a read error may underlie this. The chain links TRBV6-5 to TRBJ1-1, with D possibly TRBD1 on 5 matching bases. Germline V gene lookup returns CDR1 MNHEY and CDR2 SVGAGI. CDR3 length: 14 residues. The CDR3 protein is CAISEGRANTEAFF. The CDR3 DNA is TGTGCCATCAGTGAAGGCAGGGCGAACACTGAAGCTTTCTTT.

The chain carries TRBV7-2 and TRBJ2-5; 7 nucleotides match TRBD1. This CDR3 comprises 15 residues. In germline, CDR1 is SGHTA, CDR2 FQGNSA. V trimming: 3 bases; J trimming: 1 base; junction bases outside the gene matches: 5. CDR3 DNA sequence: TGTGCCAGCAGCTTGGATGGGACAGCCCAAGAGACCCAGTACTTC. Translation gives CASSLDGTAQETQYF.

The chain couples TRBV7-2 to TRBJ2-5, with D maybe TRBD2 (6 bases). V was cut by 1 base and J by 11 bases, with 17 bases left in between. This CDR3 comprises 14 residues. Germline loops: CDR1 SGHTA, CDR2 FQGNSA. This chain's CDR3 is CASSLEGGRLVQYF. The CDR3 bases are TGTGCCAGCAGCTTAGAGGGAGGCCGGTTGGTTCAGTACTTC.

The chain employs TRBV28 and TRBJ2-7; D is undetermined. The germline V and J ends were trimmed by 3 bases and 6 bases, with 9 bases remaining between them. Germline CDR1 is MDHEN and CDR2 is SYDVKM. CDR3 size: 12 residues. The CDR3 DNA reads TGTGCCAGCAGTTTGGGGTGGGTCGAGCAGTACTTC. Translating gives CASSLGWVEQYF.

The chain carries TRBV5-1 and TRBJ2-2; 8 bases fit TRBD1. This CDR3 is built from 15 residues. V trimming: 3 bases; J trimming: 0 bases; junction bases outside the gene matches: 1. In germline, CDR1 is SGHRS, CDR2 YFSETQ. The CDR3 region is CASSWTGSNTGELFF. The CDR3 DNA follows: TGCGCCAGCAGCTGGACAGGGTCGAACACCGGGGAGCTGTTTTTT.

The chain combines TRBV28 with TRBJ2-5; 10 bases line up with TRBD2. V was clipped by 6 bases and J by 2 bases; unmatched bases: 6. The CDR3 is 15 amino acids. Germline-derived CDR1 and CDR2 are MDHEN and SYDVKM. The CDR3 nucleotides read TGTGCCAGCAGGGCTAGCGGGGGAATTCAAGAGACCCAGTACTTC. Translating it yields CASRASGGIQETQYF.